This entry lists 17 T cell receptor beta chains sequenced from one sample in a study of blood T cell repertoires in COVID-19. TCRdb keeps only in-frame clones here, not all; method: immunoSEQ multiplex PCR. The sample yields 240,000 or so clones, 87% seen once. Sequencing was carried out using peripheral blood. These receptor sequences come from a man aged 55 to 70 who had recovered from COVID-19.

The chain has TRBV7-8 and TRBJ1-2, with a weak D call TRBD1 (5 bases). Trimming shortened V by 4 bases and J by 1 base, and 16 bases separated the two germline ends. In germline, CDR1 is SGHVS, CDR2 FQNEAQ. The CDR3 sequence is 16 residues long. The CDR3 DNA reads TGTGCCAGCAGCTCTAAAACAGGTTCGCTTAACTATGGCTACACCTTC. Protein sequence: CASSSKTGSLNYGYTF.

The V and J genes are TRBV7-6 and TRBJ2-1; 11 nucleotides match TRBD1. The CDR3 totals 14 residues. Trimming at V came to 1 base and at J to 8 bases, leaving 1 base not matched to a gene. Germline CDR1 reads SGHVS; CDR2 reads FNYEAQ. CDR3 sequence: CASSLGDRGYEQFF. The CDR3 DNA reads as TGTGCCAGCAGCTTAGGGGACAGGGGGTATGAGCAGTTCTTC.

The chain uses TRBV10-3 and TRBJ2-3, with no clear D. With 2 bases removed from V and 1 base from J, the gap between germline ends came to 10 bases. The germline gives CDR1 ENHRY, CDR2 SYGVKD. The CDR3 is made up of 15 amino acids. As DNA, the CDR3 is TGTGCCATCAGTGAGGGGCTCGGCCGCACAGATACGCAGTATTTT. Translating it yields CAISEGLGRTDTQYF.

V usage is TRBV6-5 and J usage is TRBJ2-7; 8 bases align to TRBD1. V was clipped by 6 bases and J by 3 bases; unmatched bases: 7. The CDR3 extends over 14 amino acids. Per the germline V gene, CDR1 is MNHEY and CDR2 is SVGAGI. In DNA, the CDR3 is TGTGCCAGCAGGAGGGAGGACAGGGTCTACGAGCAGTACGTC. Its protein product is CASRREDRVYEQYV.

V gene TRBV6-5 combines with J gene TRBJ1-5, with 7 bases matching TRBD1. This CDR3 contains 12 residues. The germline CDR1 and CDR2 sequences are MNHEY and SVGAGI. The junction had 2 bases not matched to a gene; V was cut back by 10 bases and J by 2 bases. CDR3 sequence reads: CATGTGNQPQHF. The CDR3 nucleotides read TGTGCCACCGGGACAGGCAATCAGCCCCAGCATTTT.

The J gene is TRBJ1-6, the V gene TRBV6-6, with D hard to call. The germline gives CDR1 MNHNY, CDR2 SVGAGI (reference sequence). Trimming cost V 5 bases and J 9 bases, with 11 bases left between them. The CDR3 consists of 13 residues. The CDR3, as DNA: TGTGCCAGCAGTGGAACTCGGGGTTCACCCCTCCACTTT. Translation: CASSGTRGSPLHF.

In its sample, this clone was seen once. The chain has TRBV5-1 and TRBJ2-4, with 8 bases identical to TRBD1. The V segment lost 5 bases and the J segment 11 bases; nucleotides outside the gene matches: 6. The CDR3 extends over 12 amino acids. Germline V gene lookup returns CDR1 SGHRS and CDR2 YFSETQ. CDR3 protein: CASSRDRRLQYF. The CDR3 coding sequence is TGCGCCAGCAGTCGGGACAGGAGACTTCAGTACTTC.

J is TRBJ1-1 and V is TRBV5-1; 9 positions agree with TRBD1. The ends lost 4 bases at V and 4 bases at J; junction bases unmatched: 8. CDR3 length: 15 amino acids. Germline CDR1 reads SGHRS; CDR2 reads YFSETQ. In DNA form, the CDR3 reads TGCGCCAGCAGCCTCTTACCGGACAGGGGCACTGAAGCTTTCTTT. Its protein product is CASSLLPDRGTEAFF. The complete variable domain, with remaining parts taken from reference TRBV5-1 and TRBJ1-1, reads KAGVTQTPRYLIKTRGQQVTLSCSPISGHRSVSWYQQTPGQGLQFLFEYFSETQRNKGNFPGRFSGRQFSNSRSEMNVSTLELGDSALYLCASSLLPDRGTEAFFGQGTRLTVV.

This clone was observed a single time. The chain recombines TRBV7-9 with TRBJ1-1; 9 bases line up with TRBD1. CDR3 length equals 16 residues. CDR1 and CDR2 (germline): SEHNR, FQNEAQ (reference sequence). The V and J ends lost 0 bases and 0 bases, in that order; junction bases with no gene match: 2. The CDR3 DNA is TGTGCCAGCAGCTTAGCCGGGACAGGGATGAACACTGAAGCTTTCTTT. Encoded protein: CASSLAGTGMNTEAFF.

The rearrangement uses TRBV12-5 and TRBJ2-1, with no clear D. The CDR3 totals 16 residues. Germline V gene lookup returns CDR1 LGHNT and CDR2 FRNRAP. V lost 7 bases to trimming and J lost 0 bases, with 16 bases between them. The CDR3, as DNA: TGTGCTAGTGCCTCCGTCATCTCGAGCTCCTACAATGAGCAGTTCTTC. Its translation: CASASVISSSYNEQFF.

The J gene is TRBJ2-7, the V gene TRBV11-2; D may be TRBD2 (5 bases). Trimming removed 4 bases from V and 2 bases from J, with 9 bases in between. The CDR3 has 13 amino acids. Germline V lookup: CDR1 SGHAT, CDR2 FQNNGV. CDR3 sequence: CASSSDGTYEQYF. The CDR3 nucleotides are TGTGCCAGCAGCTCCGACGGGACCTACGAGCAGTACTTC.

The chain joins TRBV28 to TRBJ1-1, with TRBD1 matching over 7 bases. Trimming cost V 3 bases and J 4 bases; bases outside gene matches: 5. Germline V gene sequence: CDR1 MDHEN, CDR2 SYDVKM. There are 14 residues in the CDR3. CDR3 residues: CASSFSRGATEAFF. The CDR3 region has the DNA TGTGCCAGCAGTTTCTCCAGGGGGGCCACTGAAGCTTTCTTT.

The rearrangement uses TRBV25-1 and TRBJ1-6, with D possibly matching TRBD1 (6 bases). Germline loops: CDR1 MGHDK, CDR2 SYGVNS. The V end lost 0 bases, the J end lost 9 bases, and 9 bases lay between the germline ends. This CDR3 has 14 amino acids. In nucleotides, the CDR3 is TGTGCCAGCAGTGAATACAGGGGCGGTTCACCCCTCCACTTT. Amino acids: CASSEYRGGSPLHF.

A note on this clone: Mismatch with germline at one junction end may stem from a read error. V and J are TRBV3-1 (or the pseudogene TRBV3-2) and TRBJ2-5; no firm D call. The CDR3 consists of 11 residues. The germline V gene has CDR1 LGHDT and CDR2 YNNKEL (reference sequence). The CDR3 bases are TGTGCCAGCAGCCACTCGGAGATCCAGTACTTC. Protein sequence: CASSHSEIQYF.

The chain links TRBV2 to TRBJ1-2; 11 bases line up with TRBD1. This CDR3 spans 13 amino acids. V lost 8 bases, J lost 6 bases, and 5 bases stayed unmatched. CDR1 is SNHLY, CDR2 FYNNEI, per germline. The CDR3 region is CASAGTGGHGYTF. The CDR3 coding sequence is TGTGCCAGCGCCGGGACAGGGGGACATGGCTACACCTTC.

J is TRBJ1-2 and V is TRBV9; a possible D gene is TRBD1 (6 bases). With 0 bases removed from V and 1 base from J, the gap between germline ends came to 13 bases. Germline-derived CDR1 and CDR2 are SGDLS and YYNGEE. The CDR3 contains 16 residues. CDR3 nucleotide sequence: TGTGCCAGCAGCGTAGCTACTTGGGGGCTTAACTATGGCTACACCTTC. Encoded protein: CASSVATWGLNYGYTF.

This clone has only a few counts. V is TRBV27 and J is TRBJ1-5; D is unresolved. The CDR3 is 14 amino acids. The V end was cut by 2 bases, the J end by 4 bases, with 9 bases between. Germline V CDR1 and CDR2: MNHEY, SMNVEV (reference sequence). The DNA for the CDR3 is TGTGCCAGCAGTTTAATACAGAGTAATCAGCCCCAGCATTTT. Protein product: CASSLIQSNQPQHF.